The rows below give T cell receptor beta chains drawn from one sample of a study of CD8+CD57+ T cells in acquired aplastic anemia. TCRdb itself ran the reads through MiXCR, one entry per CDR3 protein. This sample has 300,000 or so distinct CDR3 sequences, with approximately 57% found just once. Source material: sorted CD4+, CD8+, or CD8+CD57+ T cells (not recorded which) from PBMCs. The source is a human donor with severe aplastic anemia or a healthy control (not recorded which). The CDR3 runs from the conserved cysteine through the conserved F or W. The order of the fields is clone size, D gene, J gene, V gene, CDR3 DNA, CDR3 protein. The D gene is left open where the match is weak. Rows give clone size only sometimes, using once, few, many, or a class for an expanded clone.

abundance: once
d_gene: TRBD2
j_gene: TRBJ2-3
v_gene: TRBV7-3
CDR3nt: TGTGCCAGCAGCTCTAGCGGGGGGGCCGTGGGTGAGCAGTATTTT
CDR3aa: CASSSSGGAVGEQYF

abundance: few
d_gene: -
j_gene: TRBJ2-7
v_gene: TRBV5-6
CDR3nt: TGTGCCAGCAGCCCGGACAACTTACGCTACGAGCAGTACTTC
CDR3aa: CASSPDNLRYEQYF

abundance: many
d_gene: -
j_gene: TRBJ1-5
v_gene: TRBV10-3
CDR3nt: TGTGCCATCAGTGAGTCCGGGGAATCCTCACCCCAGCATTTT
CDR3aa: CAISESGESSPQHF

abundance: few
d_gene: TRBD2
j_gene: TRBJ2-2
v_gene: TRBV10-3
CDR3nt: TGTGCCATCAGCGCCCGACTAGCGGGAGGGCACCTGAACACCGGGGAGCTGTTTTTT
CDR3aa: CAISARLAGGHLNTGELFF

abundance: few
d_gene: -
j_gene: TRBJ2-3
v_gene: TRBV7-2
CDR3nt: TGTGCCAGCAGCTTAATTGGGTCGGGAGCGAACACAGATACGCAGTATTTT
CDR3aa: CASSLIGSGANTDTQYF

abundance: few
d_gene: -
j_gene: TRBJ1-6
v_gene: TRBV12-3/TRBV12-4
CDR3nt: TGTGCCAGCAGTACGACACCTTATAATTCACCCCTCCACTTT
CDR3aa: CASSTTPYNSPLHF

abundance: many
d_gene: -
j_gene: TRBJ1-2
v_gene: TRBV9
CDR3nt: TGTGCCAGCAGCGTGAGCGCGGCGGTTGGCTCTAACTATGGCTACACCTTC
CDR3aa: CASSVSAAVGSNYGYTF

abundance: -
d_gene: -
j_gene: TRBJ2-1
v_gene: TRBV5-1
CDR3nt: TGCGCCAGCAGCTTGGTTATTAGCGGTGAGCAGTTCTTC
CDR3aa: CASSLVISGEQFF

abundance: -
d_gene: -
j_gene: TRBJ2-1
v_gene: TRBV24-1
CDR3nt: TGTGCCACCAGTGATTCAACACAGGGAAAGAATGAGCAGTTCTTC
CDR3aa: CATSDSTQGKNEQFF

abundance: many
d_gene: TRBD1
j_gene: TRBJ1-6
v_gene: TRBV28
CDR3nt: TGTGCCAGCAGTGCACAGGGGGCTAATTCACCCCTCCACTTT
CDR3aa: CASSAQGANSPLHF

abundance: -
d_gene: -
j_gene: TRBJ2-5
v_gene: TRBV7-2
CDR3nt: TGTGCCAGCAGCCGCACGGGCAGGGCAGAGACCCAGTACTTC
CDR3aa: CASSRTGRAETQYF

abundance: -
d_gene: TRBD1
j_gene: TRBJ2-7
v_gene: TRBV7-8
CDR3nt: TGTGCCAGCAGAATAGGCCGGGACAGGGGCTACGAGCAGTACTTC
CDR3aa: CASRIGRDRGYEQYF

abundance: -
d_gene: TRBD2
j_gene: TRBJ2-7
v_gene: TRBV20-1
CDR3nt: TGCAGTGCCACTTTTTTAGCGGGAGGGCCGGGGGAGCAGTACTTC
CDR3aa: CSATFLAGGPGEQYF

abundance: -
d_gene: -
j_gene: TRBJ2-6
v_gene: TRBV7-3
CDR3nt: TGTGCCAGCAGCATGCAGGGGGCCAACGTCCTGACTTTC
CDR3aa: CASSMQGANVLTF

abundance: -
d_gene: TRBD2
j_gene: TRBJ2-5
v_gene: TRBV12-3/TRBV12-4
CDR3nt: TGTGCCAGCAGAGAAGCGGGGGGTTCAGAGACCCAGTACTTC
CDR3aa: CASREAGGSETQYF

abundance: -
d_gene: -
j_gene: TRBJ2-3
v_gene: TRBV20-1
CDR3nt: TGCAGTGCTAGCCCCCCCGGACTGCCCTCTCGATATACGCAGTATTTT
CDR3aa: CSASPPGLPSRYTQYF

abundance: few
d_gene: TRBD1
j_gene: TRBJ1-2
v_gene: TRBV25-1
CDR3nt: TGTGCCAGCAGTTCTGGACAGGGGGTAGGCTATGGCTACACCTTC
CDR3aa: CASSSGQGVGYGYTF

abundance: many
d_gene: -
j_gene: TRBJ2-3
v_gene: TRBV6-1
CDR3nt: TGTGCCAGCAGGAAAGATACAGATACGCAGTATTTT
CDR3aa: CASRKDTDTQYF

abundance: many
d_gene: -
j_gene: TRBJ1-1
v_gene: TRBV5-8
CDR3nt: TGTGCCAGCAGCTTGCTGGCAGGGAACACTGAAGCTTTCTTT
CDR3aa: CASSLLAGNTEAFF

abundance: -
d_gene: TRBD1
j_gene: TRBJ1-6
v_gene: TRBV2
CDR3nt: TGTGCCAGCAGGGGGACAGGGTCAAGTTCACCCCTCCACTTT
CDR3aa: CASRGTGSSSPLHF

abundance: many
d_gene: -
j_gene: TRBJ2-5
v_gene: TRBV7-6
CDR3nt: TGTGCCAGCAGCCCAAGGACTGAAGAGACCCAGTACTTC
CDR3aa: CASSPRTEETQYF

abundance: -
d_gene: TRBD2
j_gene: TRBJ2-7
v_gene: TRBV7-3
CDR3nt: TGTGCCAGCAGCTTCTCAGCGGGAGAGGACAACGAGCAGTACTTC
CDR3aa: CASSFSAGEDNEQYF

abundance: -
d_gene: -
j_gene: TRBJ2-2
v_gene: TRBV7-3
CDR3nt: TGTGCCAGCAGCCCCGGATTGACCGGGGAGCTGTTTTTT
CDR3aa: CASSPGLTGELFF

abundance: -
d_gene: -
j_gene: TRBJ1-1
v_gene: TRBV11-3
CDR3nt: TGTGCCAGCAGCTTAGGCAGCTCCCTGAGAAACACTGAAGCTTTCTTT
CDR3aa: CASSLGSSLRNTEAFF

abundance: many
d_gene: TRBD1
j_gene: TRBJ2-7
v_gene: TRBV7-9
CDR3nt: TGTGCCAGCAGTAGCCGAGGGGTTCCGACAGGGGGCGGGGAGCAGTACTTC
CDR3aa: CASSSRGVPTGGGEQYF

abundance: once
d_gene: -
j_gene: TRBJ1-2
v_gene: TRBV19
CDR3nt: TGTGCCAGTAGTACCCAGGGTAGAGTCGGCTACAACTTC
CDR3aa: CASSTQGRVGYNF

abundance: -
d_gene: TRBD2
j_gene: TRBJ2-3
v_gene: TRBV7-8
CDR3nt: TGTGCCAGCAGCAGCGGGACTCGGGGCACAGATACGCAGTGTTTT
CDR3aa: CASSSGTRGTDTQCF

abundance: -
d_gene: -
j_gene: TRBJ1-1
v_gene: TRBV6-4
CDR3nt: TGTGCCAGCAGTGACTTGAAGGTGGGGACTGAAGCTTTCTTT
CDR3aa: CASSDLKVGTEAFF

abundance: -
d_gene: -
j_gene: TRBJ1-6
v_gene: TRBV10-2
CDR3nt: TGCGCCAGCACCCATATGGGGCCAGGGTGGTCACCCCTCCACTTT
CDR3aa: CASTHMGPGWSPLHF

abundance: -
d_gene: -
j_gene: TRBJ1-2
v_gene: TRBV2
CDR3nt: TGTGCCAGCAGTGAAGCCGTCCGCTCTCAGGGCTACACCTTC
CDR3aa: CASSEAVRSQGYTF

abundance: -
d_gene: -
j_gene: TRBJ1-3
v_gene: TRBV7-6
CDR3nt: TGTGCCAGCACCCGCGATACAGAGGGTATGAGTGGAAACACCATATATTTT
CDR3aa: CASTRDTEGMSGNTIYF

abundance: many
d_gene: -
j_gene: TRBJ2-5
v_gene: TRBV20-1
CDR3nt: TGCAGTGCTAGAGGTCTCCAAGAGACCCAGTACTTC
CDR3aa: CSARGLQETQYF

abundance: -
d_gene: -
j_gene: TRBJ2-7
v_gene: TRBV29-1
CDR3nt: TGCAGCGTTGGCGAGACCCTCTACGAGCAGTACTTC
CDR3aa: CSVGETLYEQYF

abundance: many
d_gene: -
j_gene: TRBJ2-1
v_gene: TRBV20-1
CDR3nt: TGCAGTGCTAGGGGGGGGGCGGGTGAGCAGTTCTTC
CDR3aa: CSARGGAGEQFF

abundance: -
d_gene: TRBD2
j_gene: TRBJ2-3
v_gene: TRBV24-1
CDR3nt: TGTGCCACCAGTGTCTCTGGGAGGGCTAGCACAGATACGCAGTATTTT
CDR3aa: CATSVSGRASTDTQYF

abundance: -
d_gene: -
j_gene: TRBJ1-2
v_gene: TRBV10-3
CDR3nt: TGTGCCATCAGTGAAACAGGGCTGGGCCACGACAGTCGCTATGGCTACACCTTC
CDR3aa: CAISETGLGHDSRYGYTF

abundance: many
d_gene: -
j_gene: TRBJ2-1
v_gene: TRBV9
CDR3nt: TGTGCCAGCAGCGTAGGCACCCCGGGGGTAAATGAGCAGTTCTTC
CDR3aa: CASSVGTPGVNEQFF

abundance: many
d_gene: TRBD1
j_gene: TRBJ2-1
v_gene: TRBV6-6
CDR3nt: TGTGCCAGCAGTAAGGACAGGGAAGCCTACAATGAGCAGTTCTTC
CDR3aa: CASSKDREAYNEQFF

abundance: -
d_gene: -
j_gene: TRBJ1-2
v_gene: TRBV15
CDR3nt: TGTGCCACCAGCAGAGAGTCCGGCAGCAGTTACTATGGCTACACCTTC
CDR3aa: CATSRESGSSYYGYTF

abundance: few
d_gene: TRBD1
j_gene: TRBJ1-1
v_gene: TRBV7-8
CDR3nt: TGTGCCAGCAGCTCACGATTCCGGGACAGGGACACTGAAGCTTTCTTT
CDR3aa: CASSSRFRDRDTEAFF

abundance: once
d_gene: -
j_gene: TRBJ1-1
v_gene: TRBV9
CDR3nt: TGTGCCAGCAGCGGCCGGGCCAACACTGAAGCTGTTTTT
CDR3aa: CASSGRANTEAVF

abundance: few
d_gene: -
j_gene: TRBJ1-6
v_gene: TRBV7-9
CDR3nt: TGTGCCAGCAGCTTCCCCGGGCCTCATAATTCACCCCTCCACTTT
CDR3aa: CASSFPGPHNSPLHF

abundance: -
d_gene: TRBD1
j_gene: TRBJ2-7
v_gene: TRBV5-1
CDR3nt: TGCGCCAGCAGCCACGGGACAGGGGTGGACGAGCAGTACTTC
CDR3aa: CASSHGTGVDEQYF

abundance: few
d_gene: -
j_gene: TRBJ1-3
v_gene: TRBV27
CDR3nt: TGTGCCAGCAGTGTAGACAGGCGCTCTGGAAACACCATATATTTT
CDR3aa: CASSVDRRSGNTIYF

abundance: few
d_gene: -
j_gene: TRBJ1-1
v_gene: TRBV2
CDR3nt: TGTGCCAGCAGTGAGGGAGGCACTGAAGCTTTCTTT
CDR3aa: CASSEGGTEAFF

abundance: -
d_gene: TRBD1
j_gene: TRBJ2-7
v_gene: TRBV7-9
CDR3nt: TGTGCCAGCAGCTTACCGTTGACAGGGTTCTACGAGCAGTACTTC
CDR3aa: CASSLPLTGFYEQYF

abundance: -
d_gene: -
j_gene: TRBJ2-3
v_gene: TRBV6-5
CDR3nt: TGTGCCAGCAGTTACGGCAGGGTGGCAGATACGCAGTATTTT
CDR3aa: CASSYGRVADTQYF

abundance: few
d_gene: TRBD1
j_gene: TRBJ2-3
v_gene: TRBV24-1
CDR3nt: TGTGCCACCGGTGAGACAGGGGCGGATACGCAGTATTTT
CDR3aa: CATGETGADTQYF

abundance: -
d_gene: -
j_gene: TRBJ1-1
v_gene: TRBV6-4
CDR3nt: TGTGCCAGCAGTCCAGGGCCAGGGGACACTGAAGCTTTCTTT
CDR3aa: CASSPGPGDTEAFF

abundance: few
d_gene: -
j_gene: TRBJ2-1
v_gene: TRBV6-5
CDR3nt: TGTGCCAGCAGTTCCCAGGGGTACAATGAGCAGTTCTTC
CDR3aa: CASSSQGYNEQFF

abundance: -
d_gene: -
j_gene: TRBJ2-1
v_gene: TRBV10-3
CDR3nt: TGTGCCATCAGTTCCTCGACTGGAAGCTCCTACAATGAGCAGTTCTTC
CDR3aa: CAISSSTGSSYNEQFF

abundance: many
d_gene: TRBD2
j_gene: TRBJ2-7
v_gene: TRBV12-3/TRBV12-4
CDR3nt: TGTGCCAGCAGTCCCCGGGTAGCGGGGCCCTACGAGCAGTACTTC
CDR3aa: CASSPRVAGPYEQYF

abundance: many
d_gene: -
j_gene: TRBJ2-7
v_gene: TRBV12-3/TRBV12-4
CDR3nt: TGTGCCAGCAGTTTACTAGGGGGAATCTACGAGCAGTACTTC
CDR3aa: CASSLLGGIYEQYF

abundance: -
d_gene: -
j_gene: TRBJ1-6
v_gene: TRBV7-2
CDR3nt: TGTGCCAGCAGCTTAATGCGGACTAGCGGGGGTATTTCACCCCTCCACTTT
CDR3aa: CASSLMRTSGGISPLHF

abundance: -
d_gene: -
j_gene: TRBJ1-5
v_gene: TRBV6-1
CDR3nt: TGTGCCAGCCAAGTATGGAGCAATCAGCCCCAGCATTTT
CDR3aa: CASQVWSNQPQHF